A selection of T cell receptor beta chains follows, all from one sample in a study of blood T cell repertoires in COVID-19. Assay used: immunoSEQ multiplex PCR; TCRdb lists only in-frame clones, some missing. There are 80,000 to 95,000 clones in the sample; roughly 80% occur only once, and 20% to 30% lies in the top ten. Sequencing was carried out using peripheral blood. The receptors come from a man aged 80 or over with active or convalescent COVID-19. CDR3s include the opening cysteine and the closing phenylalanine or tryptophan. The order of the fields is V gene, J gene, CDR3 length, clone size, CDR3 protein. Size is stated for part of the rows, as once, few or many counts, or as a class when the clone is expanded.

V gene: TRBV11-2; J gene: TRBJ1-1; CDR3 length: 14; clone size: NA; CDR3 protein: CASSTRTGGTEAFF
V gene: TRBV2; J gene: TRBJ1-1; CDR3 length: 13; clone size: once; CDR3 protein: CASSVYGARGAFF
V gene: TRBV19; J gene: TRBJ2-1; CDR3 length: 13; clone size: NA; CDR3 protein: CASSTPPGGEQFF
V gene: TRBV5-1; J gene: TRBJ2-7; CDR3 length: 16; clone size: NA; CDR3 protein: CASSPGQGFQTYEQYF
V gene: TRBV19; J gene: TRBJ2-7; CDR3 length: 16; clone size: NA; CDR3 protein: CASSIGTGTGAYEQYF
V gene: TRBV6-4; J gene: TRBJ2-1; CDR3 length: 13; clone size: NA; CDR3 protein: CASSLQNRDEQFF
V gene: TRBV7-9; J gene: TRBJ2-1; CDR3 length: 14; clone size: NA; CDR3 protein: CASSQLDSLNEQFF
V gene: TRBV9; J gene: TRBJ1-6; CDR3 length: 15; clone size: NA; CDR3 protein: CASSGPGPQSSPLHF
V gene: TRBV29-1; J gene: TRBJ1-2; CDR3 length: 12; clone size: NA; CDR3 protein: CSTNPGLYGYTF
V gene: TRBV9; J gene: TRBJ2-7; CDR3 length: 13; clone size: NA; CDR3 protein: CASSVDSSYEQYF
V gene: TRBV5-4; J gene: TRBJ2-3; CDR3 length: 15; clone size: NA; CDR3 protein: CASSRPGLESDTQYF
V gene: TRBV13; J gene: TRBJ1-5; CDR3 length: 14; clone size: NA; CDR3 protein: CASSLAAGGGSQHF
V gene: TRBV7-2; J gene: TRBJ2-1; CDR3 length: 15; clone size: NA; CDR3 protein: CASSLDQGAHNEQFF
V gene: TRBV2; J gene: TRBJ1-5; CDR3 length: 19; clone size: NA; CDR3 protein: CASSEAPKGTGGRNQPQHF
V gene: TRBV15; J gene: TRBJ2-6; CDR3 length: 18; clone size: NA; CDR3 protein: CATSRDLAGGVTANVLTF
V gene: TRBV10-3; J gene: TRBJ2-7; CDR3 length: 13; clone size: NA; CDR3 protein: CAISPGQIYEQYF
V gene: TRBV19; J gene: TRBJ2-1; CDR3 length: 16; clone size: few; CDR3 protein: CASSIDGTPGGAEQFF
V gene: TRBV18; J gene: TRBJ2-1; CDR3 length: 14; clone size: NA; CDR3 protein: CASSIGGGGEGQFF
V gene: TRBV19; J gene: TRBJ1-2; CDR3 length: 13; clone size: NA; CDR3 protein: CASSPRVAYGYTF
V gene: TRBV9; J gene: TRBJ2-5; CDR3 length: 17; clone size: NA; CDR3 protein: CASSVAQRGGSQETQYF
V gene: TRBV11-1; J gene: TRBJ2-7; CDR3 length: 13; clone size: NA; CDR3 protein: CASSQTATYEQYF
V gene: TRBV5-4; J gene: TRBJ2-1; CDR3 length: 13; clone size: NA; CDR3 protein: CASSLDGYNEQFF
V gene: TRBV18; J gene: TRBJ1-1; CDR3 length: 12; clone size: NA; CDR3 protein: CASSPGQTEAFF
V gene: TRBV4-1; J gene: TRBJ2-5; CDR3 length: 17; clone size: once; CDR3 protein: CASSPTPGLAAQETQYF
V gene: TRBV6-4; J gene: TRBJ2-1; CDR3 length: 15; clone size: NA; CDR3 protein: CASSVQGDSYNEQFF
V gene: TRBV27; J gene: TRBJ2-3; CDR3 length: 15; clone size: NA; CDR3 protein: CASSLSFRATDTQYF
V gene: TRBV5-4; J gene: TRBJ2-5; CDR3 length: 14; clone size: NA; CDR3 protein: CASSLMASGETQYF
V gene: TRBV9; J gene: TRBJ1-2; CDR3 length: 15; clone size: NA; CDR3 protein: CASSVEGQGDYGYTF
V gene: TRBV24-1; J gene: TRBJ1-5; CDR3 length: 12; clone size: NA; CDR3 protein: CATSESNQPQHF
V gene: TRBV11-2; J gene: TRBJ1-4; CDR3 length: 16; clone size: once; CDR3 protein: CASSSGQLATNEKLFF
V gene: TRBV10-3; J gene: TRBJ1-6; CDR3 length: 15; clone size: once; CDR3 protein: CAIKLSGPPDSPLHF
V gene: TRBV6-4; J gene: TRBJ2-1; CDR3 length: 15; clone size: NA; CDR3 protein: CASSDSDQGWDEQFF
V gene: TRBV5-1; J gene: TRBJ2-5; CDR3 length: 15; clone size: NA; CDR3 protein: CASSSLAGGEETQYF
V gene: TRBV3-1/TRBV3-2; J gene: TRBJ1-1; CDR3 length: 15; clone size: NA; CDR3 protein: CASSQDEARGTEAFF
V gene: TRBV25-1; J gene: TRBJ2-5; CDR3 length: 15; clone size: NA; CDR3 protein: CASSASLAGQETQYF
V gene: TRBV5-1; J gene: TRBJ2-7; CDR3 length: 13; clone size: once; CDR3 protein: CASSVGPTYEQYF
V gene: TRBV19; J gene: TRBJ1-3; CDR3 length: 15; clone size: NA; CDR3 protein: CASSPPGYSGNTIYF
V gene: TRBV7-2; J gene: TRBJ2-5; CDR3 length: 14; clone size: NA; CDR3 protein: CASSAQRGQETQYF
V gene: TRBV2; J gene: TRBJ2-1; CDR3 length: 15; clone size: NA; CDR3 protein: CASSDLIAGANEQFF
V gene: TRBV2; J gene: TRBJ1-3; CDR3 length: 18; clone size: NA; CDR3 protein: CASSLRSRGQVSGNTIYF
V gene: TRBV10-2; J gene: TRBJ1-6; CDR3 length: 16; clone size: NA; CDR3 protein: CASSEYRSGGHSPLHF
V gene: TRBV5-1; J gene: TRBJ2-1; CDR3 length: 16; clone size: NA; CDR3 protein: CASSLGTGLSYNEQFF
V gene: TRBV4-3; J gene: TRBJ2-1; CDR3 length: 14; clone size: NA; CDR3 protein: CASSQDWGRNEQFF
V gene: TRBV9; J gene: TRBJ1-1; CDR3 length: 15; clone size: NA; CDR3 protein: CASSAGRGTVTEAFF
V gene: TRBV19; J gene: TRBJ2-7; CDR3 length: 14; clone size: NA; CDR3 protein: CASSPGTDRYEQYF